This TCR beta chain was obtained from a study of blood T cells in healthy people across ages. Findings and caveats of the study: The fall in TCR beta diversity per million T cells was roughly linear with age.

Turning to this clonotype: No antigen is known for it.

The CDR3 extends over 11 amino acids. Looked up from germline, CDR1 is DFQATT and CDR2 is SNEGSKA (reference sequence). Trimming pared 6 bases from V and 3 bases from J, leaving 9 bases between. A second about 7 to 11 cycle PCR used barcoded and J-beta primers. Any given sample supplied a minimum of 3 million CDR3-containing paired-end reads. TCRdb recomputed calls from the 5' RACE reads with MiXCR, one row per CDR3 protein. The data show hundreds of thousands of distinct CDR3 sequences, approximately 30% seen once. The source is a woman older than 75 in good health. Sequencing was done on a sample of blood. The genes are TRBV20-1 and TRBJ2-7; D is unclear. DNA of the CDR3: TGCAGTGCGGATGGTCTCTACGAGCAGTACTTC. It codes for CSADGLYEQYF.